The 11 T cell receptor beta chains below were found in one sample sequenced in a study of blood T cells in healthy people across ages. It was with a sample-barcoded 5' primer and a J-beta primer mix that a second PCR of roughly 6 to 11 cycles was run. One entry per CDR3 protein results from TCRdb running MiXCR on the 5' RACE reads. The data show about 620,000 distinct CDR3 sequences, more than 20% seen once. Material: blood. The origin of the receptors is a man aged 65-85 years in good health.

The chain uses TRBV20-1 and TRBJ2-3; 10 positions match TRBD2. Trimming at V came to 5 bases and at J to 3 bases, leaving 8 bases not matched to a gene. Germline V gene sequence: CDR1 DFQATT, CDR2 SNEGSKA (reference sequence). The CDR3 loop spans 15 amino acids. CDR3 nucleotides: TGCAGTGCTGGGGGCGGGACTAGCGTTACAGATACGCAGTATTTT. It yields the protein CSAGGGTSVTDTQYF.

A few counts support this clonotype. The chain recombines TRBV7-2 with TRBJ2-7; maybe TRBD1 (5 bases). With 0 bases removed from V and 3 bases from J, the gap between germline ends came to 12 bases. CDR3 length: 15 amino acids. From germline, CDR1 is SGHTA and CDR2 FQGNSA. The CDR3 DNA follows: TGTGCCAGCAGCTTAGCTGGGTTAGGGGACTACGAGCAGTACTTC. Translating gives CASSLAGLGDYEQYF.

This chain joins TRBV9 and TRBJ2-7; D unresolved. The CDR3 sequence is 15 residues long. Trimming cost V 0 bases and J 0 bases, with 10 bases left between them. The V gene's germline CDR1 is SGDLS and CDR2 YYNGEE. CDR3 nucleotides: TGTGCCAGCAGCGTAGATCCGGGCAGCTCCTACGAGCAGTACTTC. Its protein product is CASSVDPGSSYEQYF.

In this sample, this clonotype turned up a few times. J is TRBJ1-3 and V is TRBV11-2; possible D gene TRBD1, 5 bases. CDR1 and CDR2 from the germline V gene are SGHAT and FQNNGV. V was shortened by 4 bases and J by 0 bases, with 16 bases between the two germline ends. The CDR3 length is 17 residues. CDR3 sequence (DNA): TGTGCCAGCAGCTATTTGGACATCCCGTACTCTGGAAACACCATATATTTT. This translates into CASSYLDIPYSGNTIYF.

This clonotype was seen a handful of times. The V and J genes are TRBV5-1 and TRBJ1-4, with D perhaps matching TRBD1 (6 bases). Germline V gene lookup returns CDR1 SGHRS and CDR2 YFSETQ. V gave up 2 bases and J gave up 0 bases, with 11 bases separating them. The CDR3 totals 16 residues. This chain's CDR3 is CASSFRRGATNEKLFF. CDR3 in DNA: TGCGCCAGCAGCTTCCGCAGGGGCGCAACTAATGAAAAACTGTTTTTT.

V usage is TRBV6-6 and J usage is TRBJ1-5; TRBD1 is a possible D gene (5 bases). Germline loops: CDR1 MNHNY, CDR2 SVGAGI (reference sequence). The CDR3 is 15 amino acids. Trimming cost V 0 bases and J 2 bases, with 8 bases left between them. CDR3 DNA: TGTGCCAGCAGTTACTCCGGGGGGGGCAATCAGCCCCAGCATTTT. Its translation is CASSYSGGGNQPQHF.

The V and J genes are TRBV29-1 and TRBJ1-5; 7 bases are a match to TRBD1. Germline V CDR1 and CDR2: SQVTM, ANQGSEA. The CDR3 length is 14 residues. V lost 6 bases, J lost 5 bases, and 10 bases stayed unmatched. The chain's CDR3 is CSVTGTEYDQPQHF. In DNA form, the CDR3 reads TGCAGCGTCACCGGGACAGAGTACGATCAGCCCCAGCATTTT.

This clonotype was counted between two and nine times. In this CDR3 the conserved last residue, phenylalanine or tryptophan, is missing, so a read error is likely. The chain couples TRBV7-3 to TRBJ2-1; 13 nucleotides match TRBD2. This CDR3 is 16 amino acids long. Per the germline V gene, CDR1 is SGHTA and CDR2 is FQGTGA. Unmatched junction bases numbered 8, after V lost 5 bases and J lost 7 bases. CDR3 nucleotides: TGTGCCAGCAGCGCCACTAGCGGGAGGGGCTGGAATGAGCAGTTCCTC. The encoded protein is CASSATSGRGWNEQFL.

J is TRBJ1-1 and V is TRBV10-3, with 7 bases aligning to TRBD1. V trimming: 4 bases; J trimming: 5 bases; junction bases outside the gene matches: 4. Per the germline V gene, CDR1 is ENHRY and CDR2 is SYGVKD. The CDR3 has 13 residues. Written as DNA, the CDR3 is TGTGCCATCAGTGGAGGGACAGTAACTGAAGCTTTCTTT. Its translation is CAISGGTVTEAFF.

This chain joins TRBV28 and TRBJ2-4; 7 bases line up with TRBD1. Germline lookup yields CDR1 MDHEN and CDR2 SYDVKM. The CDR3 contains 14 residues. The ends lost 6 bases at V and 7 bases at J; junction bases unmatched: 9. CDR3 sequence reads: CASSVGQPGNIQYF. The CDR3 region has the DNA TGTGCCAGCAGCGTGGGACAGCCGGGGAACATTCAGTACTTC.

The gene calls are TRBV10-3 and TRBJ2-7, with D perhaps matching TRBD1 (6 bases). The V end lost 11 bases, the J end lost 0 bases, and 17 bases lay between the germline ends. The CDR3 runs 14 residues. CDR1 and CDR2 (germline): ENHRY, SYGVKD. Written as DNA, the CDR3 is TGTGCCGCTGTGACAGGACCTAGCTCCTACGAGCAGTACTTC. Its translation is CAAVTGPSSYEQYF.